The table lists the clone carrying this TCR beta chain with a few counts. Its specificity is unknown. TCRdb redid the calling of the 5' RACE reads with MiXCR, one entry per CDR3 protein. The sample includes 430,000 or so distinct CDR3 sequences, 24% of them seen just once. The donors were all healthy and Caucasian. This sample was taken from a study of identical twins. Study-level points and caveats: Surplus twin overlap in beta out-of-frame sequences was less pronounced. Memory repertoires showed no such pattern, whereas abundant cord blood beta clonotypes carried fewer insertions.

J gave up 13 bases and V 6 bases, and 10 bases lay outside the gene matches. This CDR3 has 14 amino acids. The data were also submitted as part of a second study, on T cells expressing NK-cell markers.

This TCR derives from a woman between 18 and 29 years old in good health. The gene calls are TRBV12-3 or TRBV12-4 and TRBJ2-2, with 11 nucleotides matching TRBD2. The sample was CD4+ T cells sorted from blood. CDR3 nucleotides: TGTGCCAGCAGCGGGACTAGCGGCCACGGCGGGCTGTTTTTT. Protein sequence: CASSGTSGHGGLFF.